The clone carrying this T cell receptor (beta chain) was seen a few times. Antigen: not known. The data stem from a study of vaccination and CD4 T cells after COVID-19. Looking at the study overall: Samples were taken after vaccination, a median of approximately 72 days after dose two, with a range of 14 to 241.

Treatment noted: roughly nine-day PBMC culture with coronavirus spike peptide pools or control peptides (ViraFEST assay). The CDR3 loop spans 15 amino acids. The germline V gene encodes CDR1 SNHLY and CDR2 FYNNEI. Trimming stripped 4 bases from V and 1 base from J, with 11 bases between. Cultured CD4+ T cell DNA was sequenced using the Oncomine TCR Beta short-read assay. Each CDR3 protein gets one entry after TCRdb re-called the PCR reads with MiXCR. The repertoire holds some 11,000 distinct CDR3 sequences, with about 38% as singletons. The sequence was obtained from a human donor who had recovered from COVID-19. J is TRBJ1-5 and V is TRBV2, with D possibly TRBD1 on 6 matching bases. Sample: CD4+ T cells from blood, cultured in vitro, taken after SARS-CoV-2 vaccination. For the CDR3, the DNA is TGTGCCAGCAGTGGGCAGGGGCTCAGCAATCAGCCCCAGCATTTT. Translating it yields CASSGQGLSNQPQHF. The full variable domain, in which reference TRBV2 and TRBJ1-5 provide the parts outside the CDR3, is EPEVTQTPSHQVTQMGQEVILRCVPISNHLYFYWYRQILGQKVEFLVSFYNNEISEKSEIFDDQFSVERPDGSNFTLKIRSTKLEDSAMYFCASSGQGLSNQPQHFGDGTRLSIL.